The 22 T cell receptor beta chains below come from one sample, sequenced in a study of CD8 T cells in ankylosing spondylitis. TCRdb analysed the 5' RACE reads with MiXCR anew, one entry per CDR3 protein. The profile shows around 150,000 distinct CDR3 sequences, 11% of them singletons. Sequenced material: blood, either unsorted or a sorted T cell fraction (not recorded which). These receptors were taken from a male donor with ankylosing spondylitis or in good health (not recorded which).

This clonotype has ten or more counts. CDR3 protein: CASSPNRGELFF. The CDR3 DNA reads TGTGCCAGCAGTCCAAACCGGGGGGAGCTGTTTTTT. The chain links TRBV27 to TRBJ2-2; no definite D call. The CDR3 loop spans 12 amino acids. The V gene's germline CDR1 is MNHEY and CDR2 SMNVEV (reference sequence). V was shortened by 5 bases and J by 8 bases, with 9 bases between the two germline ends.

At least ten counts were recorded for this clonotype. The chain uses TRBV6-1 and TRBJ1-5; TRBD1 matches 9 bases. The CDR3 extends over 15 amino acids. The J segment lost 2 bases and the V segment lost 7 bases, leaving 6 bases of the junction unmatched. The germline V gene has CDR1 MNHNS and CDR2 SASEGT. The CDR3: CASTPRTGGNQPQHF. The CDR3 coding sequence is TGTGCCAGCACCCCTCGGACAGGGGGCAATCAGCCCCAGCATTTT.

This clonotype has a count of ten or more. The chain joins TRBV20-1 to TRBJ2-1; 13 nucleotides match TRBD2. After removal of 6 bases from V and 2 bases from J, the junction contained 4 bases not matched to a gene. CDR3 length: 15 residues. The V gene's germline CDR1 is DFQATT and CDR2 SNEGSKA (reference sequence). The CDR3 is CSAPGLAGTYNEQFF. The CDR3 nucleotides are TGCAGTGCCCCGGGACTAGCGGGGACCTACAATGAGCAGTTCTTC.

V gene TRBV5-1 combines with J gene TRBJ1-5, with D possibly being TRBD1 (6 bases). This CDR3 is built from 15 residues. Per germline, CDR1 SGHRS and CDR2 YFSETQ. V was pared by 1 base and J by 1 base, with 9 bases between. The DNA for the CDR3 is TGCGCCAGCAGCTTGCGGGGGGCGAGCAATCAGCCCCAGCATTTT. This codes for CASSLRGASNQPQHF.

Concerning this clonotype: A much more abundant neighbour one base away suggests this may be a read error. The chain uses TRBV5-1 and TRBJ2-7; either TRBD1 or TRBD2 may supply D (5 bases each). CDR3 length equals 14 residues. CDR1 SGHRS and CDR2 YFSETQ come from the germline V gene. The CDR3 coding sequence is TGCGCCAACAGCTTGGGGGTGGACACGGGCCAGCAGTACTTC. Translated, it gives CANSLGVDTGQQYF.

This clonotype has a count of ten or more. The junction and the germline gene differ at one end; a read error may be behind it. The V call is TRBV5-1, the J call TRBJ2-3; D gene ambiguous. This CDR3 contains 13 residues. Germline assignment: CDR1 SGHRS and CDR2 YFSETQ. This chain's CDR3 is CASSLGGPETQYF. CDR3 nucleotide sequence: TGCGCCAGCAGCTTGGGGGGTCCAGAGACGCAGTATTTT. The full variable domain, rest sourced from reference TRBV5-1 and TRBJ2-3, is KAGVTQTPRYLIKTRGQQVTLSCSPISGHRSVSWYQQTPGQGLQFLFEYFSETQRNKGNFPGRFSGRQFSNSRSEMNVSTLELGDSALYLCASSLGGPETQYFGPGTRLTVL.

This clonotype was detected ten times or more. The chain links TRBV15 to TRBJ2-3, with 10 bases aligning to TRBD2. Germline loops: CDR1 LNHNV, CDR2 YYDKDF (reference sequence). The CDR3 extends over 15 amino acids. Unmatched junction bases numbered 7, after V lost 4 bases and J lost 6 bases. DNA of the CDR3: TGTGCCACCAGCAAACCGGGACTAGCGACCGATACGCAGTATTTT. Translation: CATSKPGLATDTQYF. Complete variable domain (other parts from reference TRBV15 and TRBJ2-3): DAMVIQNPRYQVTQFGKPVTLSCSQTLNHNVMYWYQQKSSQAPKLLFHYYDKDFNNEADTPDNFQSRRPNTSFCFLDIRSPGLGDTAMYLCATSKPGLATDTQYFGPGTRLTVL.

V and J are TRBV2 and TRBJ2-3; TRBD1 or TRBD2 may be the D gene (5 bases each). The CDR3 spans 16 residues. CDR1 and CDR2 (germline): SNHLY, FYNNEI. Trimming took 6 bases from V and 5 from J, leaving 21 bases between them. In DNA, the CDR3 is TGTGCCAGCAGCGCGGGCCTTGGGGGTGCATTAGATACGCAGTATTTT. Translated: CASSAGLGGALDTQYF.

In its sample, this clonotype was seen many times. The V gene is TRBV10-3, the J gene TRBJ2-7; D not certain. Trimming cost V 6 bases and J 2 bases, with 11 bases left between them. Germline V gene lookup returns CDR1 ENHRY and CDR2 SYGVKD. The CDR3 is 13 residues long. The CDR3, as DNA: TGTGCCATCAGGCCGTCACCTCCCTACGAGCAGTACTTC. Amino acid sequence: CAIRPSPPYEQYF.

This clonotype was observed a handful of times. The CDR3 region is CASRPLVGKVMNTEAFF. Written as DNA, the CDR3 is TGTGCCAGCAGACCCCTCGTCGGTAAGGTCATGAACACTGAAGCTTTCTTT. The V gene is TRBV11-2, the J gene TRBJ1-1, with D uncertain. V lost 6 bases, J lost 0 bases, and 20 bases lay in between. The CDR3 is 17 amino acids. Germline CDR1 is SGHAT and CDR2 is FQNNGV.

This clonotype was seen repeatedly, ten times or more. This sequence joins TRBV5-1 and TRBJ1-5; D may be TRBD1 (5 bases). Trimming took 4 bases from V and 11 from J, leaving 16 bases between them. Germline lookup yields CDR1 SGHRS and CDR2 YFSETQ. The CDR3 length is 13 residues. In DNA, the CDR3 is TGCGCCAGCAGCCCGGGGGGTGGGCAGGCCCAGCATTTT. Protein product: CASSPGGGQAQHF.

Ten or more counts support this clonotype. The genes are TRBV5-1 and TRBJ2-1, with a possible D match to TRBD2 (6 bases). The CDR3 totals 14 residues. V lost 1 base to trimming and J lost 9 bases, with 14 bases between them. CDR1 and CDR2 from the germline V gene are SGHRS and YFSETQ. The CDR3 spells CASSLTAGWSEQFF. Written as DNA, the CDR3 is TGCGCCAGCAGCTTGACGGCGGGGTGGAGTGAGCAGTTCTTC.

At least ten counts were recorded for this clonotype. This chain connects TRBV9 to TRBJ1-5; maybe TRBD1 (6 bases). The CDR3 runs 15 residues. Deletions cut 2 bases from V and 7 bases from J, with 16 bases between. CDR1 is SGDLS, CDR2 YYNGEE, per germline. The CDR3 DNA reads TGTGCCAGCAGCGTCGGTTGGGGGCTCGGGCAGCCCCAGCATTTT. This translates into CASSVGWGLGQPQHF.

This clonotype was found many times. The rearrangement uses TRBV29-1 and TRBJ2-5; a weak D match, TRBD2 (6 bases). The V end was cut by 0 bases, the J end by 9 bases, with 20 bases between. The CDR3 is made up of 15 amino acids. The germline V gene encodes CDR1 SQVTM and CDR2 ANQGSEA. The CDR3: CSVEDPGGGPRAQYF. Written as DNA, the CDR3 is TGCAGCGTTGAAGATCCCGGGGGAGGACCCCGGGCCCAGTACTTC.

The chain has TRBV5-1 and TRBJ2-2; TRBD2 matches at 10 bases. V was pared by 0 bases and J by 1 base, with 3 bases of the junction left unmatched. Germline V gene data show CDR1 as SGHRS and CDR2 as YFSETQ. The CDR3 length is 17 residues. In DNA, the CDR3 is TGCGCCAGCAGCTTGGAAGCGGGAGGGAAGAACACCGGGGAGCTGTTTTTT. Residues: CASSLEAGGKNTGELFF.

The CDR3 protein is CASCLRDSPTRGSSYEQYF. In nucleotides, the CDR3 is TGTGCCAGCTGTTTGCGGGATTCCCCAACTAGGGGGAGCTCCTACGAGCAGTACTTC. The rearrangement joins TRBV3-1 to TRBJ2-7; TRBD1 or TRBD2 may be the D gene (6 bases each). Trimming removed 8 bases from V and 0 bases from J, with 29 bases in between. The CDR3 consists of 19 residues. Germline CDR1 reads LGHDT; CDR2 reads YNNKEL (reference sequence).

At least ten counts were recorded for this clonotype. This chain joins TRBV12-3 or TRBV12-4 and TRBJ2-2; 7 bases match TRBD1. This CDR3 has 15 residues. Losses at the gene ends were 5 bases for V and 2 bases for J; bases not matched to a gene: 5. The CDR3 nucleotides are TGTGCCAGCAGTCCTTGGGACAGAAACACCGGGGAGCTGTTTTTT. Its translation: CASSPWDRNTGELFF.

This clonotype was counted at least ten times. A much larger clone lies one base from this, so it may be a read error. The V and J genes are TRBV5-1 and TRBJ1-1, with D possibly being TRBD1 (6 bases). V dropped 1 base and J dropped 3 bases, with 7 bases sitting between them. This CDR3 region has 13 residues. Germline-derived CDR1 and CDR2 are SGHRS and YFSETQ. The CDR3 region has the DNA TGCGCCAGCAGCTTGCACAGGGACACTGAAGCTTTCTTT. This gives the protein CASSLHRDTEAFF.

This clonotype was observed many times. The chain links TRBV20-1 to TRBJ2-3, with a tentative D call TRBD2 (6 bases). From germline, CDR1 is DFQATT and CDR2 SNEGSKA (reference sequence). The length of the CDR3 is 12 residues. Trimming shortened V by 4 bases and J by 5 bases, and 10 bases separated the two germline ends. The chain's CDR3 is CSATPSVDTQYF. DNA of the CDR3: TGCAGTGCTACACCTAGCGTAGATACGCAGTATTTT.

This clonotype has just a few counts. CDR3 amino acids: CASSPGRDRTETQYF. DNA for the CDR3: TGCGCCAGCAGCCCGGGACGTGACCGGACAGAGACCCAGTACTTC. The genes are TRBV5-1 and TRBJ2-5; tentatively, D is TRBD1 or TRBD2 (5 bases each). In germline, CDR1 is SGHRS, CDR2 YFSETQ. This CDR3 has 15 residues. V lost 4 bases to trimming and J lost 4 bases, with 17 bases between them.

This clonotype was picked up many times. The chain has TRBV20-1 and TRBJ2-3; 10 positions match TRBD2. V gave up 0 bases and J gave up 5 bases; unmatched junction bases: 5. The CDR3 has 15 amino acids. Germline loops: CDR1 DFQATT, CDR2 SNEGSKA (reference sequence). The CDR3 nucleotides are TGCAGTGCTAGAGATCATCAGCGGGGGGGAGATACGCAGTATTTT. It specifies CSARDHQRGGDTQYF.

This clonotype appeared many times. The chain joins TRBV4-3 to TRBJ2-1, with 7 bases that match TRBD2. The germline gives CDR1 LGHNA, CDR2 YSLEER. V trimming: 3 bases; J trimming: 4 bases; junction bases outside the gene matches: 9. The CDR3 contains 16 residues. The CDR3: CASSQGEGLPYNEQFF. CDR3 bases: TGCGCCAGCAGCCAGGGAGAGGGACTACCGTACAATGAGCAGTTCTTC.